A selection of T cell receptor beta chains follows, all from one sample in a study of OX40 agonist ivuxolimab in advanced cancers. The protocol was immunoSEQ multiplex PCR, while the TCRdb copy is restricted to in-frame clones and leaves out a portion. The sample includes roughly 42,000 clones, around 86% of them seen just once. Sequenced material: CD4+ or CD8+ T cells sorted from blood, taken in a trial of the OX40 agonist ivuxolimab. These receptors were obtained from an adult with an advanced solid tumor such as melanoma, head and neck, liver or kidney cancer. Both conserved end residues are part of each CDR3. A D gene is named only where the DNA matches it firmly. Where a row states a size, it is once, few, many or the class of an expanded clone; other rows omit it.

V gene,J gene,clone size,D gene,CDR3 DNA,CDR3 protein
TRBV5-4,TRBJ2-5,.,TRBD1,TGTGCCAGCAGCTCCGGACAGGGTCAAGAGACCCAGTACTTC,CASSSGQGQETQYF
TRBV4-1,TRBJ1-1,.,.,TGCGCCAGCCAGGGGAACACTGAAGCTTTCTTT,CASQGNTEAFF
TRBV27,TRBJ2-2,.,.,TGTGCCAGCAGTTTATCGAGTTTGGTCTTCGGGGAGCTGTTTTTT,CASSLSSLVFGELFF
TRBV4-1,TRBJ2-5,once,.,TGCGCCAGCAGCCAAGAAGGAGAGACCCAGTACTTC,CASSQEGETQYF
TRBV5-1,TRBJ2-1,.,TRBD1,TGCGCCAGCAGTAAGGGACAGGGTCTCAATGAGCAGTTCTTC,CASSKGQGLNEQFF
TRBV27,TRBJ2-7,.,.,TGTGCCAGTGGGGACACCACATACTACGAGCAGTACTTC,CASGDTTYYEQYF
TRBV7-9,TRBJ2-5,.,.,TGTGCCAGCAGCTTAGTGGAACAGGCTGAAGAGACCCAGTACTTC,CASSLVEQAEETQYF
TRBV5-1,TRBJ1-1,.,.,TGCGCCAGCAGCTTGGTGGGGGACACTGAAGCTTTCTTT,CASSLVGDTEAFF
TRBV9,TRBJ1-1,once,.,TGTGCCAGCAGCGTAGCTGGTTACACTGAAGCTTTCTTT,CASSVAGYTEAFF
TRBV6-6,TRBJ2-3,.,.,TGTGCCAGCAAGGGGGTTAACACAGATACGCAGTATTTT,CASKGVNTDTQYF
TRBV25-1,TRBJ2-5,.,.,TGTGCCAGCAGTGAACAGGACACCCAAGAGACCCAGTACTTC,CASSEQDTQETQYF
TRBV12-5,TRBJ1-1,once,TRBD1,TGTGCTAGTGGTTTGGAGCAGGGGGCGGTTTACACTGAAGCTTTCTTT,CASGLEQGAVYTEAFF
TRBV7-2,TRBJ2-7,.,.,TGTGCCAGCTCCCGTAGGGAGACCTACGAGCAGTACTTC,CASSRRETYEQYF
TRBV27,TRBJ1-1,.,.,TGTGCCAGCAGTTTATACATGAACACTGAAGCTTTCTTT,CASSLYMNTEAFF
TRBV28,TRBJ1-1,.,TRBD1,TGTGCCAGCAGTTTAGATGACACCGGGGACAGGGTGGGATTCACTGAAGCTTTCTTT,CASSLDDTGDRVGFTEAFF
TRBV5-1,TRBJ2-7,.,.,TGCGCCAGCAGTAGTTCCGGGAGTTCCCACGAGCAGTACTTC,CASSSSGSSHEQYF
TRBV5-4,TRBJ2-2,few,.,TGTGCCAGCACCCGAAAAAATGGGGAGCTGTTTTTT,CASTRKNGELFF